This TCR beta chain was obtained from a study of blood T cell repertoires in COVID-19. Study summary: COVID-19 samples from acute and convalescent phases originated in the United States, Italy and Spain. PBMCs, B-cell-depleted T cells, or T cells provided the cDNA or gDNA that made up the material.

In the original analysis: The authors estimated nucleated cell counts from reference gene primer amplification. Data came from immunoSEQ multiplex PCR; TCRdb stores just in-frame clones and leaves some out. The DNA gave D and trimming, while V, J and clone size come from that table. This table has about 180,000 clones, 80% to 90% appearing once. The CDR3 loop spans 15 amino acids. After removal of 1 base from V and 5 bases from J, the junction contained 4 bases not matched to a gene. CDR1 is LGHDT and CDR2 is YNNKEL in the germline V gene (reference sequence). Sequenced input: peripheral blood. The J gene is TRBJ2-5, the V gene TRBV3-1 (or the pseudogene TRBV3-2); 10 positions match TRBD1. The receptor's source is a man in his 70s with active or convalescent COVID-19. In DNA form, the CDR3 reads TGTGCCAGCAGCCAAGCGGGACAGGGGCTGGAGACCCAGTACTTC. As protein: CASSQAGQGLETQYF.